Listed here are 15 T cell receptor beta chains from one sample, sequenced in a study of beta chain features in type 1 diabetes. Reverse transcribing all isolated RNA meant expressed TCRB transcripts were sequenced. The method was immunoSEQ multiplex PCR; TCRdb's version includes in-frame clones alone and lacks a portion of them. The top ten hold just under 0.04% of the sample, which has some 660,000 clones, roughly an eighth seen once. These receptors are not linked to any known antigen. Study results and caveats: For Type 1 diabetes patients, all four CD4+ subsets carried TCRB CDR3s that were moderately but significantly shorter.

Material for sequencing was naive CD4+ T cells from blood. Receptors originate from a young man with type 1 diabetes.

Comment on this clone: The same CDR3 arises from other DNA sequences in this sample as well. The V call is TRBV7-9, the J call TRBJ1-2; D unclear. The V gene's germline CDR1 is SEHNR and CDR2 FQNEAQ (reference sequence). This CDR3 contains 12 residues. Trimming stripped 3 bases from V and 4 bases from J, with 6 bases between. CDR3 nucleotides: TGTGCCAGCAGCTTTGATAGCTATGGCTACACCTTC. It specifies CASSFDSYGYTF. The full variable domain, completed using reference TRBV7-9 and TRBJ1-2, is DTGVSQNPRHKITKRGQNVTFRCDPISEHNRLYWYRQTLGQGPEFLTYFQNEAQLEKSRLLSDRFSAERPKGSFSTLEIQRTEQGDSAMYLCASSFDSYGYTFGSGTRLTVV.

CDR3 amino acids: CSATGNGRPYEQYF. The DNA for the CDR3 is TGCAGCGCTACAGGGAACGGGAGGCCCTACGAGCAGTACTTC. The rearrangement links TRBV29-1 to TRBJ2-7; TRBD2 is a possible D gene (7 bases). The ends were cut back, 7 bases at V and 2 bases at J, with 18 bases in the middle. The CDR3 totals 14 residues. CDR1 and CDR2 from the germline V gene are SQVTM and ANQGSEA.

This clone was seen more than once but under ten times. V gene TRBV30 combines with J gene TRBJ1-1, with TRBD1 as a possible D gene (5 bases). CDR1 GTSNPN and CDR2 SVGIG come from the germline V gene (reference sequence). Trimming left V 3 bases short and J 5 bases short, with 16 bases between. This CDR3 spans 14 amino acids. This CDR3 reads CAWSPPVGHTEAFF. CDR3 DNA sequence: TGTGCCTGGAGCCCCCCTGTGGGGCATACTGAAGCTTTCTTT.

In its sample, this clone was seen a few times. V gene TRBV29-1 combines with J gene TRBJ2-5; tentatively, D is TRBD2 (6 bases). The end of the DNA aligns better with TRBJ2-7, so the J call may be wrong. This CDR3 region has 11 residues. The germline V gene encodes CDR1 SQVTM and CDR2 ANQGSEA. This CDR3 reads CSAGLSYEQYF. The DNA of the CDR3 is TGCAGCGCAGGACTATCCTACGAGCAGTACTTC.

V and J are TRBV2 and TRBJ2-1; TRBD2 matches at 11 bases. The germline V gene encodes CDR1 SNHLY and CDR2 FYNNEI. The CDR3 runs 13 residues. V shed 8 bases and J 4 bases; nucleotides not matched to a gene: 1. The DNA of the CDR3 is TGTGCCAGCGGGACTAGCGGTTACAATGAGCAGTTCTTC. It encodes CASGTSGYNEQFF.

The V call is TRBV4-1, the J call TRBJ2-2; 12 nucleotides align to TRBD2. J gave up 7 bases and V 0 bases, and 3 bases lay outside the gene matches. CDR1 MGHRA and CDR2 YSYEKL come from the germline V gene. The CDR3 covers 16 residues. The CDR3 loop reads CASSQEASGRGGELFF. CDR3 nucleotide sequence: TGCGCCAGCAGCCAAGAAGCTAGCGGGAGGGGCGGGGAGCTGTTTTTT.

Here the CDR3 DNA reads TGCGCCAGCAGCCTGACTTCGGCATCCCTAGGGTACAATGAGCAGTTCTTC. Translating gives CASSLTSASLGYNEQFF. The chain recombines TRBV5-1 with TRBJ2-1, with unresolved D. The V gene's germline CDR1 is SGHRS and CDR2 YFSETQ. This CDR3 has 17 amino acids. Trimming took 4 bases from V and 4 from J, leaving 21 bases between them. Filled out from reference TRBV5-1 and TRBJ2-1, the complete variable domain reads KAGVTQTPRYLIKTRGQQVTLSCSPISGHRSVSWYQQTPGQGLQFLFEYFSETQRNKGNFPGRFSGRQFSNSRSEMNVSTLELGDSALYLCASSLTSASLGYNEQFFGPGTRLTVL.

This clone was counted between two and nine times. The CDR3 loop reads CASSQDHLPSRTVGETQYF. In DNA, the CDR3 is TGTGCCAGCAGCCAAGATCATCTTCCATCCCGGACAGTCGGCGAGACCCAGTACTTC. The rearrangement links TRBV4-2 to TRBJ2-5; tentative D call: TRBD1 (6 bases). Germline loops: CDR1 LGHNA, CDR2 YNFKEQ. The CDR3 has 19 residues. The germline V and J ends were trimmed by 0 bases and 5 bases, with 25 bases remaining between them.

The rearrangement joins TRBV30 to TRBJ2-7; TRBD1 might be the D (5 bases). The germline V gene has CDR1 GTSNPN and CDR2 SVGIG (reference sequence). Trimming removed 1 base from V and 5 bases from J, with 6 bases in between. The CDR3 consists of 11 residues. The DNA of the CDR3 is TGTGCCTGGAGTGGGACAAACGAGCAGTACTTC. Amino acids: CAWSGTNEQYF.

CDR3 bases: TGTGCCAGCAGCCCTCCTCTTGGCGGCAAAAACATTCAGTACTTC. Translating it yields CASSPPLGGKNIQYF. This chain connects TRBV5-8 to TRBJ2-4; D not resolved. Germline V gene data show CDR1 as SGHTS and CDR2 as YDEGEE. V was pared by 4 bases and J by 3 bases, with 14 bases between. The length of the CDR3 is 15 residues. Looking up the rest from reference TRBV5-8 and TRBJ2-4 gives the full variable domain: EAGVTQSPTHLIKTRGQQATLRCSPISGHTSVYWYQQALGLGLQFLLWYDEGEERNRGNFPPRFSGRQFPNYSSELNVNALELEDSALYLCASSPPLGGKNIQYFGAGTRLSVL.

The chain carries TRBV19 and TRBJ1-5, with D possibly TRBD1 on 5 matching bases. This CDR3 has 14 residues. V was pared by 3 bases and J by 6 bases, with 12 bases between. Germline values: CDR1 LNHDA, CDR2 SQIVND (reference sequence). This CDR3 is CASSIQGTVQPQHF. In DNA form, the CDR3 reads TGTGCCAGTAGTATTCAGGGAACGGTTCAGCCCCAGCATTTT.

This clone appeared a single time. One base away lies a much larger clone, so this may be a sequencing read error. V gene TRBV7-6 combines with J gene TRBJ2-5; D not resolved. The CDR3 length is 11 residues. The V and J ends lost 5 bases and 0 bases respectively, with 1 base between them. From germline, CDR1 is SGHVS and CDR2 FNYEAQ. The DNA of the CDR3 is TGTGCCAGCAGCAACCAAGAGACCCAGTACTTC. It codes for CASSNQETQYF.

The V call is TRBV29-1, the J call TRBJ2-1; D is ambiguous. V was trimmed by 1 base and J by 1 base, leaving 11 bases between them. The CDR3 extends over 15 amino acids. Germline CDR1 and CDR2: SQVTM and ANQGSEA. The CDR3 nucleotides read TGCAGCGTTGAAGGGAGTAATAAATCCTACAATGAGCAGTTCTTC. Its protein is CSVEGSNKSYNEQFF.

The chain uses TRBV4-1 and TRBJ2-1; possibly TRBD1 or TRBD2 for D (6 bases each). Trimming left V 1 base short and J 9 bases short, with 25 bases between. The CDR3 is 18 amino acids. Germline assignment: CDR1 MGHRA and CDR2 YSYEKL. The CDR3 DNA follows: TGCGCCAGCAGCCAAGGAACGGTGTTGACAGGACTATCGGTTGAGCAGTTCTTC. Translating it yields CASSQGTVLTGLSVEQFF.

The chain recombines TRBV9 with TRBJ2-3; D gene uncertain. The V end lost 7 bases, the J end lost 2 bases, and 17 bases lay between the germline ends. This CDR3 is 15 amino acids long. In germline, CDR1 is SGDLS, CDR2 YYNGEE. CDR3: CASFPSPAATDTQYF. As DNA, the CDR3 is TGTGCCAGCTTCCCATCGCCGGCAGCCACAGATACGCAGTATTTT.